The T cell receptor beta chain under discussion was sequenced for a study of blood T cell repertoires in COVID-19. The wider study: Material from acute and convalescent COVID-19 was sourced from the United States, Italy and Spain. The analysed material was cDNA or gDNA that came from T cells, B-cell-depleted T cells, or PBMCs.

The CDR3 is 15 amino acids. Germline V gives CDR1 SGHAT, CDR2 FQNNGV. The germline V and J ends were trimmed by 4 bases and 3 bases, with 16 bases remaining between them. Assay used: immunoSEQ multiplex PCR; TCRdb lists only in-frame clones, some missing. The sample has about 220,000 clones; about 85% are singletons. This sequence was found in a man aged 50 to 60 who had recovered from COVID-19. The sample comprised peripheral blood. This chain uses TRBV11-2 with TRBJ2-7, with D possibly TRBD2 on 5 matching bases. This CDR3 is CASSSRTATFYEQYF. The CDR3 nucleotides read TGTGCCAGCAGCTCGAGGACTGCCACCTTCTACGAGCAGTACTTC.